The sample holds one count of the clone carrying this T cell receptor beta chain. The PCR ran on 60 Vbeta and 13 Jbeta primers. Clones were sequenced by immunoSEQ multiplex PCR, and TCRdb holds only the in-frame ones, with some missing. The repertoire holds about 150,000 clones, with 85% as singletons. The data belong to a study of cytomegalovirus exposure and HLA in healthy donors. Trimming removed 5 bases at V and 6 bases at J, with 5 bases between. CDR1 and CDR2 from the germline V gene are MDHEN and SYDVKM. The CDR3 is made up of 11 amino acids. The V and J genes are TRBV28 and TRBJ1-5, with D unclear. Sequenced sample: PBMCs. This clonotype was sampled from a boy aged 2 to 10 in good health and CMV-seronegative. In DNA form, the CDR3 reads TGTGCCAGCAGTCGCGGTCAGCCCCAGCATTTT. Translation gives CASSRGQPQHF. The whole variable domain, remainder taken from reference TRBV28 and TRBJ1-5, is DVKVTQSSRYLVKRTGEKVFLECVQDMDHENMFWYRQDPGLGLRLIYFSYDVKMKEKGDIPEGYSVSREKKERFSLILESASTNQTSMYLCASSRGQPQHFGDGTRLSIL.